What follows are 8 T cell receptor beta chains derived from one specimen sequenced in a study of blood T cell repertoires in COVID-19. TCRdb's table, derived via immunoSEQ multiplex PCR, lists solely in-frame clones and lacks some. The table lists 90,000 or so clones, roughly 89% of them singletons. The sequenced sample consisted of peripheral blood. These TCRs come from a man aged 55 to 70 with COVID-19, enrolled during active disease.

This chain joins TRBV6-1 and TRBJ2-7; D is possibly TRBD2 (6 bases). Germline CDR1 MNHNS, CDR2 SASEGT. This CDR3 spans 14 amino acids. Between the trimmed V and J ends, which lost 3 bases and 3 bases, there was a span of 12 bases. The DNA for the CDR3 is TGTGCCAGCAGTGAGACGGGAGCCCTCTACGAGCAGTACTTC. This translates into CASSETGALYEQYF.

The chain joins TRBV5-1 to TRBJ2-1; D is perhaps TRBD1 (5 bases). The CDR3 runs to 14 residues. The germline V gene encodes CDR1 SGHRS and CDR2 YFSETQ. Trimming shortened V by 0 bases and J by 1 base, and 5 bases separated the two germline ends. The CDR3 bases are TGCGCCAGCAGCTTGGGACAGTCCTACAATGAGCAGTTCTTC. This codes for CASSLGQSYNEQFF.

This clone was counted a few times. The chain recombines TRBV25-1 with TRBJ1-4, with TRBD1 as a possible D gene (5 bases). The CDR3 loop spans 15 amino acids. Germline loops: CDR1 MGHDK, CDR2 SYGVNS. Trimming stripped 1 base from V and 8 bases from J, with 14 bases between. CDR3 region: CASSESAGDREKLFF. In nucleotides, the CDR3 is TGTGCCAGCAGTGAATCTGCGGGGGACCGAGAAAAACTGTTTTTT.

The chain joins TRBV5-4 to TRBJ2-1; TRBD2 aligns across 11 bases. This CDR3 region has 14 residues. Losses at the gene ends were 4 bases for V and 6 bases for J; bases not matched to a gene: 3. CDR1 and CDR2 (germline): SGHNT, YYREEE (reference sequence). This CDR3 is CASSPGLAGNEQFF. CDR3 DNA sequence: TGTGCCAGCAGCCCTGGACTAGCGGGCAATGAGCAGTTCTTC.

The CDR3 region has the DNA TGTGCCAGCAGCGTTGGTCACGGACTGAAGAACACTGAAGCTTTCTTT. Translated: CASSVGHGLKNTEAFF. The chain joins TRBV9 to TRBJ1-1; D is unresolved. Germline-derived CDR1 and CDR2 are SGDLS and YYNGEE. This CDR3 is 16 amino acids long. V was cut by 2 bases and J by 1 base, with 15 bases left in between.

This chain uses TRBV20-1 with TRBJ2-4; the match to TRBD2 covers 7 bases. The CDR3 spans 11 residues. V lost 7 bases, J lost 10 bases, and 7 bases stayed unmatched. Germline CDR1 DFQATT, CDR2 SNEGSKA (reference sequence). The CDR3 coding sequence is TGCAGTGGGGGACTACGTAGGATTCAGTACTTC. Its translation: CSGGLRRIQYF.

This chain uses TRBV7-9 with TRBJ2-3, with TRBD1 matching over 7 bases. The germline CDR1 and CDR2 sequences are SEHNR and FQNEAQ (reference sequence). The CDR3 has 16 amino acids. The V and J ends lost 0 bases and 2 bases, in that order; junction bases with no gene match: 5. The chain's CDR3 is CASSLALGQTTDTQYF. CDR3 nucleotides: TGTGCCAGCAGCTTAGCGCTGGGACAGACCACAGATACGCAGTATTTT.

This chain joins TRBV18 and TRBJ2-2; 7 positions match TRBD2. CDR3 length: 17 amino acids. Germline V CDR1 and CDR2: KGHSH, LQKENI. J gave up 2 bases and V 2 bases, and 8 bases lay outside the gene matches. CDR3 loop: CASSPNGGTTNTGELFF. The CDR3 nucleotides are TGTGCCAGCTCACCAAACGGTGGGACTACAAACACCGGGGAGCTGTTTTTT. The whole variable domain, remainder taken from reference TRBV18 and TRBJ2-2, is NAGVMQNPRHLVRRRGQEARLRCSPMKGHSHVYWYRQLPEEGLKFMVYLQKENIIDESGMPKERFSAEFPKEGPSILRIQQVVRGDSAAYFCASSPNGGTTNTGELFFGEGSRLTVL.